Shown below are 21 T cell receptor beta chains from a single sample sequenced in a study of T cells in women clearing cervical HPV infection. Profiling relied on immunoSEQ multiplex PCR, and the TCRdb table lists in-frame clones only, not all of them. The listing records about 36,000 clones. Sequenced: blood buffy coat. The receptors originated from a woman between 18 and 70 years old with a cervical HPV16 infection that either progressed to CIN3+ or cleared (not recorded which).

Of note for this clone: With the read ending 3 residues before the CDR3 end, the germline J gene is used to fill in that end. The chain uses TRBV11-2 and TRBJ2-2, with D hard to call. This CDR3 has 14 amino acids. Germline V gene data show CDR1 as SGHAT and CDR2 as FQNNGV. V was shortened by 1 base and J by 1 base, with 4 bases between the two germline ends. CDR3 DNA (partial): TGTGCCAGCAGCTTAGCTCGGAACACCGGGGAG. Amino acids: CASSLARNTGE. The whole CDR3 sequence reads CASSLARNTGELFF.

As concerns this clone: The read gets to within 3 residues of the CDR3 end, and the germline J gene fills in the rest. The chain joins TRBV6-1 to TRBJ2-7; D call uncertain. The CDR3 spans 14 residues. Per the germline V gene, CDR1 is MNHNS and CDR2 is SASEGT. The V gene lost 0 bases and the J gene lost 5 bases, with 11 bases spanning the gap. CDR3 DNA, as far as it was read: TGTGCCAGCAGTGAAGCTTGGCTGGGCAACGAG. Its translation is CASSEAWLGNE. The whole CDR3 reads CASSEAWLGNEQYF.

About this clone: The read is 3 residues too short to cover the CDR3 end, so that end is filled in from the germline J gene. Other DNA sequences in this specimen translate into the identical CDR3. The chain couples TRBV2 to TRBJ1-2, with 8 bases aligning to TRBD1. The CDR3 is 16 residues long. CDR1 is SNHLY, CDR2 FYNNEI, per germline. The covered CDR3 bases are TGTGCCAGCAGTGAAGCGGGACAGGCCCCCAGGGGAGGC. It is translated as CASSEAGQAPRGG. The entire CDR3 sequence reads CASSEAGQAPRGGYTF.

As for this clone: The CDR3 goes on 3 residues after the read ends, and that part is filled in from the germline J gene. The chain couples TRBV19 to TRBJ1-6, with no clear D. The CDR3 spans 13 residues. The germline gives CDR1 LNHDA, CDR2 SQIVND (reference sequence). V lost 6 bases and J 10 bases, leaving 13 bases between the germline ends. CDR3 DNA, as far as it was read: TGTGCCAGTAGATCCGGGTATAGGTCACCC. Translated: CASRSGYRSP. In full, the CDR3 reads CASRSGYRSPLHF.

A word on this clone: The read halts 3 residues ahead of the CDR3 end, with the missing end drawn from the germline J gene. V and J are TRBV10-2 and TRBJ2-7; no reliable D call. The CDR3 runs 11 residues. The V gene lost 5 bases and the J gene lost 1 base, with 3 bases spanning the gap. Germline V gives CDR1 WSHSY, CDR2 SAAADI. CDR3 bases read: TGCGCCAGCAGTCTATCCTACGAG. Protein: CASSLSYE. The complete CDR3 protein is CASSLSYEQYF.

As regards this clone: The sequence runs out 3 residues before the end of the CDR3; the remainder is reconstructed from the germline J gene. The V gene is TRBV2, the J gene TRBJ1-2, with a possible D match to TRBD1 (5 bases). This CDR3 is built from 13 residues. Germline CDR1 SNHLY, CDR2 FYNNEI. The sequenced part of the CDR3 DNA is TGTGCCAGCAGCGTTTCGGGGGAGCGGGGC. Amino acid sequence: CASSVSGERG. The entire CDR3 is CASSVSGERGYTF.

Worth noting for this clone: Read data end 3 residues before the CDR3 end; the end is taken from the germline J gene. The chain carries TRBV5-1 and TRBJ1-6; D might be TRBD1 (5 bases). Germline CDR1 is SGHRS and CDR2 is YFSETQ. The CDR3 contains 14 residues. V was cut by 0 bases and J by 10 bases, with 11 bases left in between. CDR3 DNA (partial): TGCGCCAGCAGCTTGGCAGGGTATGGGTCACCC. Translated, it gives CASSLAGYGSP. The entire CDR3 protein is CASSLAGYGSPLHF.

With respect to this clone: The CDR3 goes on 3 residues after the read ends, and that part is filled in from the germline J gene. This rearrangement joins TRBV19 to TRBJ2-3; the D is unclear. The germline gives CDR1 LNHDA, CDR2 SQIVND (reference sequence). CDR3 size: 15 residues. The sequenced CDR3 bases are TGTGCCAGTAAAGCCTTACACCATAGCAATCAGCCG. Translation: CASKALHHSNQP. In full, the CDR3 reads CASKALHHSNQPQYF. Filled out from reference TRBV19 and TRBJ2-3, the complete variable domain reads DGGITQSPKYLFRKEGQNVTLSCEQNLNHDAMYWYRQDPGQGLRLIYYSQIVNDFQKGDIAEGYSVSREKKESFPLTVTSAQKNPTAFYLCASKALHHSNQPQYFGPGTRLTVL.

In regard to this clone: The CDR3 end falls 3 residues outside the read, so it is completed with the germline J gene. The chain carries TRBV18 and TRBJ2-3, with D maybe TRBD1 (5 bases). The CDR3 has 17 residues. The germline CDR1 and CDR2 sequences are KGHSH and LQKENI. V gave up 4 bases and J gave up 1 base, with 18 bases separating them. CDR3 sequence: CASSLLGPGYRTDTQYF. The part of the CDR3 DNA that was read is TGTGCCAGCTCACTACTTGGCCCAGGGTACCGCACAGATACG.

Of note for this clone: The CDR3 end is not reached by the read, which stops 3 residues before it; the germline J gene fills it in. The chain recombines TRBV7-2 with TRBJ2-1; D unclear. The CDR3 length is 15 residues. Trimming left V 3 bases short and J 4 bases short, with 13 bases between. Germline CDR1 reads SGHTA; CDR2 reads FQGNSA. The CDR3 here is CASSLWAPIYNEQFF. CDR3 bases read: TGTGCCAGCAGCTTGTGGGCTCCAATATACAATGAG.

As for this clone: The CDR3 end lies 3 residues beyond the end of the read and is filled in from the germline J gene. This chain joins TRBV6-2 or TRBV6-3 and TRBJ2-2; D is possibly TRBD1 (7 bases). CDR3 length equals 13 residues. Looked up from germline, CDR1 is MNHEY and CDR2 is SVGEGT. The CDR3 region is CASRDRSREKLFF. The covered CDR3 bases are TGTGCCAGCAGGGACAGGTCGCGGGAAAAG.

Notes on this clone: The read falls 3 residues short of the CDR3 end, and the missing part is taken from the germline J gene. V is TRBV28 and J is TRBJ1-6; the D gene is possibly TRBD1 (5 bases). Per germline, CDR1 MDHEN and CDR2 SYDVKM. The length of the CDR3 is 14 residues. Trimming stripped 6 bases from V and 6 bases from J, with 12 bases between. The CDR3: CASRPGTSNSPLHF. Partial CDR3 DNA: TGTGCCAGCAGGCCCGGGACTTCTAATTCACCC.

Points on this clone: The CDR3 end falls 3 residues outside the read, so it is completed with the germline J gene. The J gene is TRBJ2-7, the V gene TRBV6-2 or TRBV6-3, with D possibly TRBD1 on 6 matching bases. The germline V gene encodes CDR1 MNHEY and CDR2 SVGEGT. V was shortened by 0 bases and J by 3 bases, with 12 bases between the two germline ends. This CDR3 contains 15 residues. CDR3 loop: CASSYSRGPLYEQYF. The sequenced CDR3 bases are TGTGCCAGCAGTTACTCCAGGGGTCCCCTCTACGAG.

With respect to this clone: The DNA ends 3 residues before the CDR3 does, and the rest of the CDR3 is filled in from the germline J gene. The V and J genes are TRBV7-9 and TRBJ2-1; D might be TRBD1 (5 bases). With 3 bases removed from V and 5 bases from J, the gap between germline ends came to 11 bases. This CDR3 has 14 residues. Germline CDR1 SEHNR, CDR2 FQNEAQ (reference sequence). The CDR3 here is CASSLAGPNNEQFF. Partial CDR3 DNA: TGTGCCAGCAGCTTGGCAGGGCCCAACAATGAG. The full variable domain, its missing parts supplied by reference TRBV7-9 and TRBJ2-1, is DTGVSQNPRHKITKRGQNVTFRCDPISEHNRLYWYRQTLGQGPEFLTYFQNEAQLEKSRLLSDRFSAERPKGSFSTLEIQRTEQGDSAMYLCASSLAGPNNEQFFGPGTRLTVL.

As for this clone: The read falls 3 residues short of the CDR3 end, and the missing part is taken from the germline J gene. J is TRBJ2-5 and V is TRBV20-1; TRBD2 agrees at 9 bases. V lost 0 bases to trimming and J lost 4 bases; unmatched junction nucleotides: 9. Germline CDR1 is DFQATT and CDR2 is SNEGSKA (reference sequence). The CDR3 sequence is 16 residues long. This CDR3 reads CSARDESGGSRETQYF. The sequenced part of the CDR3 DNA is TGCAGTGCTAGAGATGAGAGCGGGGGGTCACGAGAGACC.

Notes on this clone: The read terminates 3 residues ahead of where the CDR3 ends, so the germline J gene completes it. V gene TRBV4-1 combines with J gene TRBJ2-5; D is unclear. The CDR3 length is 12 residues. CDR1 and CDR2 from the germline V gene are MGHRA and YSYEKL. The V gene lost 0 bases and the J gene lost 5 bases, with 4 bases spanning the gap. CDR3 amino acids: CASSQDMETQYF. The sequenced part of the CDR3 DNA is TGCGCCAGCAGCCAAGATATGGAGACC.

The CDR3 bases that were read are TGTGCCAGTAGTATACTCTCAGCAGGAACCGGGGAG. Translated, it gives CASSILSAGTGE. The CDR3 as a whole reads CASSILSAGTGELFF. The chain employs TRBV19 and TRBJ2-2; D unresolved. The read halts 3 residues ahead of the CDR3 end, with the missing end drawn from the germline J gene. This CDR3 spans 15 amino acids. Per the germline V gene, CDR1 is LNHDA and CDR2 is SQIVND (reference sequence). V was pared by 2 bases and J by 5 bases, with 12 bases between.

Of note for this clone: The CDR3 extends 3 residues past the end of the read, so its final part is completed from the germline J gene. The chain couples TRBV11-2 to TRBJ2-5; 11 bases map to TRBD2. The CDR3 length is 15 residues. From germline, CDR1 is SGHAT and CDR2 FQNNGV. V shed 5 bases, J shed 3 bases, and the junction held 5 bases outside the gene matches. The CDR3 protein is CASSPGTSGKETQYF. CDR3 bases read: TGTGCCAGCAGCCCGGGGACTAGCGGCAAAGAGACC.

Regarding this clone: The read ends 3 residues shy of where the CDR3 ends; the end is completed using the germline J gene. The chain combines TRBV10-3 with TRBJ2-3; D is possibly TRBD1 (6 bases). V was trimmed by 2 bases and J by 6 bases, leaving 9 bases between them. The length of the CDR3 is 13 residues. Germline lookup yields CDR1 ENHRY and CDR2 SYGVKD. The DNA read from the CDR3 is TGTGCCATCAGTGAGCCGAGGGGGGATACG. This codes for CAISEPRGDT. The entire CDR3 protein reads CAISEPRGDTQYF.

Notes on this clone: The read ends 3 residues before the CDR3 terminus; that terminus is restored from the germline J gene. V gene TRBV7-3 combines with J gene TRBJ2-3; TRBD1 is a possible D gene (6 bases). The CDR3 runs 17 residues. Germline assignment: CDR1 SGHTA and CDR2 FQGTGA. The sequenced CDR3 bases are TGTGCCAGCAGCCCTGGACCAGGGGACCCCCTCGATCAGCCG. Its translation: CASSPGPGDPLDQP. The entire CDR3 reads CASSPGPGDPLDQPQYF.

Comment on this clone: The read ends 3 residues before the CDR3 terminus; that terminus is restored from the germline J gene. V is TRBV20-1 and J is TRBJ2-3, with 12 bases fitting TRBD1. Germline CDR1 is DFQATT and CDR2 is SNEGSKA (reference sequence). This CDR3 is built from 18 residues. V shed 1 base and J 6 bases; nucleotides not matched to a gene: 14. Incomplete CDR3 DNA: TGCAGTGCTAGAGTCGATCCGGGACAGGGGGCCCCCACGGATACG. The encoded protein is CSARVDPGQGAPTDT. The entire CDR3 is CSARVDPGQGAPTDTQYF.